This entry concerns a single TCR beta chain. Trimming took off 2 bases at V and 15 bases at J, with 11 bases between the two ends. CDR3 length: 11 residues. CDR1 and CDR2 (germline): SEHNR, FQNEAQ (reference sequence). The data belong to a study of blood T cell repertoires in COVID-19. Study at large: Both acute and convalescent COVID-19 samples were obtained from the United States, Italy and Spain. In each case, the material was cDNA or gDNA derived from T cells, B-cell-depleted T cells, or PBMCs.

Original processing methods: Using reference gene primer amplification, nucleated cell counts were estimated. Clones were read by immunoSEQ multiplex PCR, and TCRdb kept only the in-frame ones, dropping some. That table is the source of V, J and clone size, and D and trimming were worked out from the DNA. The sample includes 220,000 or so clones, 82% of them seen just once. Input material: peripheral blood. This chain connects TRBV7-9 to TRBJ2-1; D uncertain. The receptor comes from a woman at least 80 years old with acute or convalescent COVID-19. This CDR3 is CASSLLSTSFF. CDR3 sequence (DNA): TGTGCCAGCAGCTTACTAAGTACGTCGTTCTTC.